These 10 T cell receptor beta chains were all obtained from the same sample, sequenced in a study of beta chain features in type 1 diabetes. Study results and limitations: Moderately but significantly shorter TCRB CDR3s were found in Type 1 diabetes patients in all four CD4+ subsets.

The isolated RNA, all of it, was reverse transcribed, so expressed TCRB transcripts were what got sequenced. The assay was immunoSEQ multiplex PCR, and TCRdb's table has in-frame clones only and misses some. The profile covers hundreds of thousands of clones, with roughly an eighth appearing a single time and about 0.015% taken by the ten largest. Their antigen targets remain unknown. The sequenced sample consisted of naive CD4+ T cells from blood. These receptors were obtained from a young man with type 1 diabetes.

The chain has TRBV18 and TRBJ1-5, with a tentative D call TRBD1 (6 bases). The CDR3 runs to 16 residues. Trimming removed 5 bases at V and 0 bases at J, with 14 bases between. The germline V gene encodes CDR1 KGHSH and CDR2 LQKENI. CDR3 sequence: CASSARQEYSNQPQHF. Written as DNA, the CDR3 is TGTGCCAGCTCAGCCAGACAGGAATATAGCAATCAGCCCCAGCATTTT.

This clone was counted between two and nine times. The chain uses TRBV29-1 and TRBJ2-1; D is possibly TRBD2 (5 bases). The CDR3 has 11 residues. The V gene lost 4 bases and the J gene lost 16 bases, with 17 bases spanning the gap. The V gene's germline CDR1 is SQVTM and CDR2 ANQGSEA. CDR3 coding DNA: TGCAGCGTTGTTGAGGGAGTAAGTTATTTCTTC. As protein: CSVVEGVSYFF.

This clone turned up a few times. This chain joins TRBV18 and TRBJ2-1; 8 nucleotides agree with TRBD1. The CDR3 consists of 18 residues. V lost 0 bases to trimming and J lost 5 bases; unmatched junction nucleotides: 12. CDR1 KGHSH and CDR2 LQKENI come from the germline V gene. In DNA form, the CDR3 reads TGTGCCAGCTCACCACCGTCATCGGACAGGGCATTGGACAATGAGCAGTTCTTC. As protein: CASSPPSSDRALDNEQFF.

This clone was seen more than once but under ten times. J is TRBJ1-5 and V is TRBV18; a possible D gene is TRBD1 (6 bases). This CDR3 region has 17 residues. In germline, CDR1 is KGHSH, CDR2 LQKENI. Trimming removed 3 bases at V and 2 bases at J, with 17 bases between. The CDR3 nucleotides are TGTGCCAGCTCACCGAGTGTTCCGGGACAAGGCAATCAGCCCCAGCATTTT. It codes for CASSPSVPGQGNQPQHF. The full variable domain, completed using reference TRBV18 and TRBJ1-5, is NAGVMQNPRHLVRRRGQEARLRCSPMKGHSHVYWYRQLPEEGLKFMVYLQKENIIDESGMPKERFSAEFPKEGPSILRIQQVVRGDSAAYFCASSPSVPGQGNQPQHFGDGTRLSIL.

There are a few counts of this clone. The same CDR3 arises from other DNA sequences in this sample as well. The chain couples TRBV28 to TRBJ2-7, with D maybe TRBD1 (5 bases). Trimming pared 2 bases from V and 2 bases from J, leaving 10 bases between. CDR1 and CDR2 (germline): MDHEN, SYDVKM. This CDR3 spans 14 amino acids. CDR3 protein: CASSLTGGPYEQYF. CDR3 sequence (DNA): TGTGCCAGCAGTTTAACAGGCGGTCCCTACGAGCAGTACTTC.

V usage is TRBV7-2 and J usage is TRBJ1-2, with unresolved D. Trimming removed 5 bases at V and 5 bases at J, with 12 bases between. Germline CDR1 reads SGHTA; CDR2 reads FQGNSA. The CDR3 is 13 amino acids. The CDR3 sequence: CASSQVTIYGYTF. In DNA form, the CDR3 reads TGTGCCAGCAGCCAGGTCACGATTTATGGCTACACCTTC.

The chain combines TRBV11-2 with TRBJ1-1; possibly TRBD1 for D (5 bases). CDR3 size: 12 residues. The germline CDR1 and CDR2 sequences are SGHAT and FQNNGV. The V end was cut by 5 bases, the J end by 4 bases, with 8 bases between. As DNA, the CDR3 is TGTGCCAGCAGCCCCCAGGGCACTGAAGCTTTCTTT. Translation: CASSPQGTEAFF.

The gene calls are TRBV5-1 and TRBJ2-3; 7 bases align to TRBD2. The CDR3 contains 17 residues. Trimming at V came to 4 bases and at J to 1 base, leaving 12 bases not matched to a gene. CDR1 and CDR2 from the germline V gene are SGHRS and YFSETQ. Here the CDR3 DNA reads TGCGCCAGCAGCCCCTGGGGAACGGGAGGAGGCACAGATACGCAGTATTTT. Its translation is CASSPWGTGGGTDTQYF.

The rearrangement uses TRBV18 and TRBJ2-1; TRBD2 is a possible D gene (6 bases). The CDR3 has 18 amino acids. V was cut by 0 bases and J by 0 bases, with 15 bases left in between. CDR1 is KGHSH, CDR2 LQKENI, per germline. The DNA of the CDR3 is TGTGCCAGCTCACCACCCGTTGGAGCCGGGAGCTCCTACAATGAGCAGTTCTTC. It translates to CASSPPVGAGSSYNEQFF.

This clone has a handful of counts. J is TRBJ2-5 and V is TRBV5-6; 8 bases fit TRBD1. Germline-derived CDR1 and CDR2 are SGHDT and YYEEEE. With V trimmed by 0 bases and J by 5 bases, 3 bases remained unmatched. The length of the CDR3 is 14 residues. Here the CDR3 reads CASSLAGGGETQYF. The CDR3 nucleotides are TGTGCCAGCAGCTTGGCAGGGGGCGGGGAGACCCAGTACTTC.